Described below is a single T cell receptor beta chain sequence and its context. Some clones are missing from TCRdb's copy, which holds only in-frame ones; the method was immunoSEQ multiplex PCR. The sample records approximately 480,000 clones, roughly nine tenths being singletons. This sample is drawn from a study of blood T cell repertoires in COVID-19. Whole-study context: Samples of COVID-19 (acute and convalescent) were obtained from the United States, Italy and Spain.

Germline CDR1 LNHDA, CDR2 SQIVND (reference sequence). V was cut by 2 bases and J by 4 bases, with 8 bases left in between. CDR3 size: 13 residues. The sequence came from a young man with COVID-19, enrolled during active disease. Sequencing was carried out using peripheral blood. V and J are TRBV19 and TRBJ1-2; tentatively, D is TRBD1 (6 bases). The CDR3, as DNA: TGTGCCAGTAGTATACAGGGGTTCTATGGCTACACCTTC. This sequence encodes CASSIQGFYGYTF.